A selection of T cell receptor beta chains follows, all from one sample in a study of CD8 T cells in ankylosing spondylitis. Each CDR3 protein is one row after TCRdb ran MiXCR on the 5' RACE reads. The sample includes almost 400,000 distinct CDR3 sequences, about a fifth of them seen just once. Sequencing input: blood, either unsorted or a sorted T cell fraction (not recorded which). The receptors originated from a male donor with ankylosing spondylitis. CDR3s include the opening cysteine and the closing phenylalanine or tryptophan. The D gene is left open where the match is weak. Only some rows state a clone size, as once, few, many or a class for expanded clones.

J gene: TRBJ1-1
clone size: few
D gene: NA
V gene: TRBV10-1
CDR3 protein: CASSESSGQRNTEAFF
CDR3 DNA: TGCGCCAGCAGTGAGTCGAGCGGACAGAGGAACACTGAAGCTTTCTTT

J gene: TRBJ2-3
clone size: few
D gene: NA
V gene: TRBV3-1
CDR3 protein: CASSQGPGVDTQYF
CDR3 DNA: TGTGCCAGCAGCCAAGGGCCTGGAGTGGATACGCAGTATTTT

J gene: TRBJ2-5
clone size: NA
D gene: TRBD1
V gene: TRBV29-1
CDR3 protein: CSVDPGQGDLKRTWPQYF
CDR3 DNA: TGCAGCGTGGACCCGGGACAGGGAGATTTGAAGAGGACTTGGCCCCAGTACTTC

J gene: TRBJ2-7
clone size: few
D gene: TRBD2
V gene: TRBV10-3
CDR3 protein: CAISETSVPYEQYF
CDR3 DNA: TGTGCCATCAGTGAGACTAGCGTACCCTACGAGCAGTACTTC

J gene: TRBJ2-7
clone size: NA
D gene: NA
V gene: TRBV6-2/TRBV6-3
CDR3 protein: CASSYSNGASRGEQYF
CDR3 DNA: TGTGCCAGCAGTTACTCGAACGGGGCTTCTAGAGGCGAGCAGTACTTC

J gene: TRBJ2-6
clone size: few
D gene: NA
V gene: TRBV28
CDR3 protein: CASSLGGTGANVLTF
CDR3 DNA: TGTGCCAGCAGTTTGGGAGGTACTGGGGCCAACGTCCTGACTTTC

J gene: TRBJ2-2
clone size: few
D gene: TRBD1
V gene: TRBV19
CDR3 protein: CASKGQGETGELFF
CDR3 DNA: TGTGCCAGTAAAGGGCAGGGGGAAACCGGGGAGCTGTTTTTT

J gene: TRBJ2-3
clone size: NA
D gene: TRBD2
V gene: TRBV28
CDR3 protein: CASSFLAGSRDTQYF
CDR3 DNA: TGTGCCAGCAGTTTTCTAGCGGGATCTAGAGATACGCAGTATTTT

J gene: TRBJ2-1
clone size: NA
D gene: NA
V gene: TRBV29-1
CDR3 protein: CSVEAGNYNEQFF
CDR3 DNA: TGCAGCGTTGAAGCGGGGAACTACAATGAGCAGTTCTTC

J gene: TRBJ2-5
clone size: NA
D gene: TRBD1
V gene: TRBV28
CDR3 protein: CASSTPWDRGQETQYF
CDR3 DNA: TGTGCCAGCAGTACCCCTTGGGACAGGGGGCAAGAGACCCAGTACTTC

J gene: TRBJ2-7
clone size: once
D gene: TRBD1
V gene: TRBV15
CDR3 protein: CATSMGQESLYEQYF
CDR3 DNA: TGTGCCACCAGCATGGGACAGGAATCTCTCTACGAGCAGTACTTC

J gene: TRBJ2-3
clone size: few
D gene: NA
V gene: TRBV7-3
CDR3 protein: CASSLTRPGRTDTQYF
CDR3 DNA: TGTGCCAGCAGCTTAACGAGGCCAGGAAGAACAGATACGCAGTATTTT

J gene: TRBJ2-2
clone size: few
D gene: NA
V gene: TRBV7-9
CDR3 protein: CASSQIRAGELFF
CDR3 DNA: TGTGCCAGCAGCCAGATAAGGGCAGGGGAGCTGTTTTTT

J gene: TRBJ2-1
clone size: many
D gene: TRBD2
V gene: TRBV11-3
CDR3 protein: CASSSRLAGDNEQFF
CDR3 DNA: TGTGCCAGCAGCTCCCGACTAGCGGGAGACAATGAGCAGTTCTTC

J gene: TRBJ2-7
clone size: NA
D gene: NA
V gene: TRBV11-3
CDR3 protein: CASSIGEQGEQYF
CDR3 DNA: TGTGCCAGCAGCATCGGGGAGCAAGGCGAGCAGTACTTC

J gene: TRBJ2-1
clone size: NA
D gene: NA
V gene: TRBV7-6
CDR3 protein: CASSSRRKQFF
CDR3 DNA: TGTGCCAGCAGCTCCCGTCGCAAGCAGTTCTTC

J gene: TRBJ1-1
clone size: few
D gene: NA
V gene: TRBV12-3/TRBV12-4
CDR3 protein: CASSLRGSNTEAFF
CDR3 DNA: TGTGCCAGCAGTTTACGGGGATCGAACACTGAAGCTTTCTTT

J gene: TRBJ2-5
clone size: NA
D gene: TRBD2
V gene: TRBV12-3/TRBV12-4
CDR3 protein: CASSHGLAGVKETQYF
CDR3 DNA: TGTGCCAGCAGTCACGGACTAGCGGGAGTGAAGGAGACCCAGTACTTC

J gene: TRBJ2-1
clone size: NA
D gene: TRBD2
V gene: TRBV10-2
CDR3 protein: CASKVGGIRYNEQFF
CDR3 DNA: TGCGCCAGCAAAGTGGGAGGGATTAGATACAATGAGCAGTTCTTC

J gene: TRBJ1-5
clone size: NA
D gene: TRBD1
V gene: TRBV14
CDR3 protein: CASSQGAINQPQHF
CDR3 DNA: TGTGCCAGCTCACAGGGGGCAATCAATCAGCCCCAGCATTTT

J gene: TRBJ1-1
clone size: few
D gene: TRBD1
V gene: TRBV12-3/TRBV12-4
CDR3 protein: CASTWTGATEAFF
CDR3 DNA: TGTGCCAGCACCTGGACAGGAGCTACTGAAGCTTTCTTT

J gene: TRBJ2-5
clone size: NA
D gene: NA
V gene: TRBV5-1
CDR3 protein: CASSWGRETQYF
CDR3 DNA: TGCGCCAGCAGCTGGGGTCGGGAGACCCAGTACTTC

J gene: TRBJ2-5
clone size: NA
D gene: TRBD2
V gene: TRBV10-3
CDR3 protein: CAIRPGLAAETQYF
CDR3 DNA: TGTGCCATCAGGCCAGGACTAGCGGCAGAGACCCAGTACTTC

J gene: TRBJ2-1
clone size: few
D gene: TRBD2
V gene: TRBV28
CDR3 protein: CASSFGGRQGEQFF
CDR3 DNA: TGTGCCAGCAGTTTTGGCGGGAGGCAGGGTGAGCAGTTCTTC

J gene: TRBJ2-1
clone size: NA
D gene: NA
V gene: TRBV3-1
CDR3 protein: CASSTPGGPDLGEQFF
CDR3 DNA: TGTGCCAGCAGCACCCCGGGGGGCCCGGACCTCGGTGAGCAGTTCTTC

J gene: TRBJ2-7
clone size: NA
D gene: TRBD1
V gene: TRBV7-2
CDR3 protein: CASSLGGTGGSEQYF
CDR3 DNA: TGTGCCAGCAGCCTCGGAGGGACAGGGGGCAGCGAGCAGTACTTC

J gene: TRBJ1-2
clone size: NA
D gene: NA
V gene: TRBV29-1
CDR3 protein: CSPGPAVGGYTF
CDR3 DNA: TGCAGCCCCGGGCCAGCGGTTGGGGGCTACACCTTC

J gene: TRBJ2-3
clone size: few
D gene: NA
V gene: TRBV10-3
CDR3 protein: CAISDLGNYKGNTDTQYF
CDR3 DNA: TGTGCCATCAGCGACCTCGGAAACTACAAGGGAAACACAGATACGCAGTATTTT

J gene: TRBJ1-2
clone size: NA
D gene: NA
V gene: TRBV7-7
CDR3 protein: CASSYLDLRNYGYTF
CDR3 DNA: TGTGCCAGCAGCTACCTAGACCTACGGAACTATGGCTACACCTTC

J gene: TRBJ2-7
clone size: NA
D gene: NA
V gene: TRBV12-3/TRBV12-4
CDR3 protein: CASSSPSGEQYF
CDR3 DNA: TGTGCCAGCAGTTCCCCGAGCGGGGAGCAGTACTTC

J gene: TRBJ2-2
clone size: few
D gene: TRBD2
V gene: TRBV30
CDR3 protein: CAWKAGVATGELFF
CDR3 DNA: TGTGCCTGGAAGGCGGGAGTTGCCACCGGGGAGCTGTTTTTT

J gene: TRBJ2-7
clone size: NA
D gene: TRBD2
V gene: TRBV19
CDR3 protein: CASSKGGTVYEQYF
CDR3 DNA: TGTGCCAGTAGTAAGGGAGGGACTGTCTACGAGCAGTACTTC

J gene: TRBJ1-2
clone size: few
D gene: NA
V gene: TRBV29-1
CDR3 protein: CSVGTDTGYGYTF
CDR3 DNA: TGCAGCGTGGGGACCGATACGGGCTATGGCTACACCTTC

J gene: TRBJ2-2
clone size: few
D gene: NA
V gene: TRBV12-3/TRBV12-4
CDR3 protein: CASTPRDSSSNTGELFF
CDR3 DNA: TGTGCCAGCACCCCACGGGACTCCTCATCGAACACCGGGGAGCTGTTTTTT

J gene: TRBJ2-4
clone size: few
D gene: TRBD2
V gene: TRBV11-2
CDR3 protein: CASSLLRAGVGNIQYF
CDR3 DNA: TGTGCCAGCAGCTTATTAAGGGCGGGAGTAGGGAACATTCAGTACTTC

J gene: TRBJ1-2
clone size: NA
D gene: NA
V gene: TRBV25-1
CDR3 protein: CASSLDVYGYTF
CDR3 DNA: TGTGCCAGCAGCCTAGATGTTTATGGCTACACCTTC

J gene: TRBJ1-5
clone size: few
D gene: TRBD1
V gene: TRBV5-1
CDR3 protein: CASSPTGADQPQHF
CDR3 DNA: TGCGCCAGCAGCCCGACAGGGGCGGATCAGCCCCAGCATTTT

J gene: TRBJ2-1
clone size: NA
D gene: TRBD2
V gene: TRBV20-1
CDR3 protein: CSAREASGRPNEQFF
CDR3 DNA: TGCAGTGCTAGAGAGGCTAGCGGGAGGCCCAATGAGCAGTTCTTC

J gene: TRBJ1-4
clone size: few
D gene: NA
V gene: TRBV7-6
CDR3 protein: CASSPQGLGNLSGEKLFF
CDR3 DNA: TGTGCCAGCAGCCCCCAGGGCCTAGGGAACCTCTCCGGTGAAAAACTGTTTTTT

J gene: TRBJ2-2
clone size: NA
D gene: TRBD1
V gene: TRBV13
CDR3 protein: CASSSRSGTGTGELFF
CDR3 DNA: TGTGCCAGCAGCTCCCGCTCCGGGACAGGGACCGGGGAGCTGTTTTTT

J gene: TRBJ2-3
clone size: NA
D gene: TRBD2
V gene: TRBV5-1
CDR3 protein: CASSSTSGKTDTQYF
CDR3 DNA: TGCGCCAGCAGCTCGACTAGCGGGAAAACAGATACGCAGTATTTT

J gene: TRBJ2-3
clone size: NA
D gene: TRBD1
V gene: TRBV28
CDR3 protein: CASSIPGTGGTDTQYF
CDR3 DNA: TGTGCCAGCAGTATCCCCGGGACAGGGGGGACAGATACGCAGTATTTT